The rows below give T cell receptor beta chains drawn from one sample of a study of shared clonotypes between healthy human individuals. The data were produced by immunoSEQ multiplex PCR, yet TCRdb's version contains in-frame clones alone and is incomplete. Here the sample spans about 2,500,000 clones, roughly nine tenths being singletons. What was sequenced was naive CD4+ T cells sorted from blood. These TCRs come from a man aged 18-30 years in good health. CDR3s include the opening cysteine and the closing phenylalanine or tryptophan. The D gene is left open where the match is weak. Clone size is stated in some rows and not others, as once, few, many or a class when expanded.

J gene: TRBJ2-6
clone size: -
D gene: TRBD1
V gene: TRBV27
CDR3 protein: CASSLGTGPPGANVLTF
CDR3 DNA: TGTGCCAGCAGTTTAGGGACAGGGCCCCCTGGGGCCAACGTCCTGACTTTC

J gene: TRBJ2-2
clone size: -
D gene: TRBD2
V gene: TRBV30
CDR3 protein: CACKISRGGTTGELFF
CDR3 DNA: TGTGCCTGCAAGATATCACGCGGGGGGACCACCGGGGAGCTGTTTTTT

J gene: TRBJ2-7
clone size: once
D gene: -
V gene: TRBV13
CDR3 protein: CASSLSRQGLTYEQYF
CDR3 DNA: TGTGCCAGCAGCTTATCGAGGCAGGGCCTTACCTACGAGCAGTACTTC

J gene: TRBJ2-3
clone size: -
D gene: -
V gene: TRBV5-4
CDR3 protein: CASSKLDDTQYF
CDR3 DNA: TGTGCCAGCAGCAAACTAGATGATACGCAGTATTTT

J gene: TRBJ2-3
clone size: -
D gene: -
V gene: TRBV6-1
CDR3 protein: CASSKDRTDTQYF
CDR3 DNA: TGTGCCAGCAGTAAGGATCGCACAGATACGCAGTATTTT

J gene: TRBJ2-4
clone size: once
D gene: TRBD1
V gene: TRBV2
CDR3 protein: CASSPGQGKNIQYF
CDR3 DNA: TGTGCCAGCAGCCCGGGACAGGGGAAAAACATTCAGTACTTC

J gene: TRBJ2-6
clone size: -
D gene: -
V gene: TRBV5-1
CDR3 protein: CASSLAARVSGANVLTF
CDR3 DNA: TGCGCCAGCAGCTTGGCCGCTCGGGTCTCTGGGGCCAACGTCCTGACTTTC

J gene: TRBJ1-2
clone size: -
D gene: TRBD1
V gene: TRBV2
CDR3 protein: CASSGGQGNYGYTF
CDR3 DNA: TGTGCCAGCAGTGGGGGACAGGGCAACTATGGCTACACCTTC

J gene: TRBJ1-5
clone size: once
D gene: -
V gene: TRBV28
CDR3 protein: CASSPIQGPQYISNQPQHF
CDR3 DNA: TGTGCCAGCAGCCCTATTCAGGGCCCACAATACATTAGCAATCAGCCCCAGCATTTT

J gene: TRBJ2-2
clone size: -
D gene: TRBD2
V gene: TRBV7-2
CDR3 protein: CASSLRFKTSGNTGELFF
CDR3 DNA: TGTGCCAGCAGCTTACGGTTTAAGACTAGCGGGAACACCGGGGAGCTGTTTTTT

J gene: TRBJ2-1
clone size: -
D gene: -
V gene: TRBV14
CDR3 protein: CASSQEHWPSYNEQFF
CDR3 DNA: TGTGCCAGCAGCCAAGAACATTGGCCCTCCTACAATGAGCAGTTCTTC

J gene: TRBJ1-1
clone size: -
D gene: -
V gene: TRBV7-2
CDR3 protein: CASRVQALNTEAFF
CDR3 DNA: TGTGCCAGCAGAGTACAGGCGTTGAACACTGAAGCTTTCTTT

J gene: TRBJ2-7
clone size: once
D gene: -
V gene: TRBV5-1
CDR3 protein: CASSLSTGTYEQYF
CDR3 DNA: TGCGCCAGCAGCTTGAGCACAGGGACCTACGAGCAGTACTTC

J gene: TRBJ1-2
clone size: -
D gene: TRBD1
V gene: TRBV2
CDR3 protein: CASTWTGGGSYGYTF
CDR3 DNA: TGTGCCAGCACCTGGACAGGGGGCGGTAGCTATGGCTACACCTTC

J gene: TRBJ2-1
clone size: -
D gene: TRBD1
V gene: TRBV27
CDR3 protein: CASSVITTGTGIQNEQFF
CDR3 DNA: TGTGCCAGCAGCGTAATTACCACCGGGACAGGGATTCAAAATGAGCAGTTCTTC

J gene: TRBJ2-7
clone size: -
D gene: TRBD2
V gene: TRBV7-9
CDR3 protein: CASSLWAGGSYEQYF
CDR3 DNA: TGTGCCAGCAGCCTCTGGGCGGGAGGGTCCTACGAGCAGTACTTC

J gene: TRBJ1-1
clone size: -
D gene: TRBD1
V gene: TRBV7-9
CDR3 protein: CASSSDRAGTEAFF
CDR3 DNA: TGTGCCAGCAGCTCGGACAGGGCGGGCACTGAAGCTTTCTTT

J gene: TRBJ1-6
clone size: -
D gene: -
V gene: TRBV9
CDR3 protein: CASSVEGTYNSPLHF
CDR3 DNA: TGTGCCAGCAGCGTTGAGGGTACCTATAATTCACCCCTCCACTTT

J gene: TRBJ2-2
clone size: once
D gene: TRBD2
V gene: TRBV5-7
CDR3 protein: CASSFANLAGGNTGELFF
CDR3 DNA: TGTGCCAGCAGCTTCGCTAATCTAGCGGGAGGGAACACCGGGGAGCTGTTTTTT

J gene: TRBJ2-5
clone size: -
D gene: TRBD1
V gene: TRBV28
CDR3 protein: CASSSGQEPTQYF
CDR3 DNA: TGTGCCAGCAGCTCCGGACAGGAACCGACCCAGTACTTC

J gene: TRBJ1-2
clone size: -
D gene: -
V gene: TRBV14
CDR3 protein: CASSQEPDYGYTF
CDR3 DNA: TGTGCCAGCAGCCAAGAACCAGACTATGGCTACACCTTC

J gene: TRBJ2-3
clone size: -
D gene: -
V gene: TRBV6-6
CDR3 protein: CASSLGTPVKGDTQYF
CDR3 DNA: TGTGCCAGCTCGCTAGGAACTCCCGTTAAGGGGGATACGCAGTATTTT

J gene: TRBJ1-1
clone size: -
D gene: -
V gene: TRBV28
CDR3 protein: CASSLGWGLSYAEAFF
CDR3 DNA: TGTGCCAGCAGTTTAGGGTGGGGGCTTTCGTATGCTGAAGCTTTCTTT

J gene: TRBJ2-2
clone size: -
D gene: -
V gene: TRBV2
CDR3 protein: CASSEFVGAHGELFF
CDR3 DNA: TGTGCCAGCAGTGAATTTGTGGGGGCACACGGGGAGCTGTTTTTT

J gene: TRBJ1-2
clone size: -
D gene: -
V gene: TRBV30
CDR3 protein: CAYAGGGYGYTF
CDR3 DNA: TGTGCCTACGCCGGGGGGGGTTATGGCTACACCTTC

J gene: TRBJ2-5
clone size: -
D gene: -
V gene: TRBV5-1
CDR3 protein: CASHAGHQETQYF
CDR3 DNA: TGCGCCAGCCATGCCGGGCACCAAGAGACCCAGTACTTC

J gene: TRBJ2-7
clone size: -
D gene: TRBD1
V gene: TRBV7-2
CDR3 protein: CASSGQVSYEQYF
CDR3 DNA: TGTGCCAGCAGCGGACAGGTCTCCTACGAGCAGTACTTC

J gene: TRBJ2-5
clone size: -
D gene: TRBD1
V gene: TRBV10-3
CDR3 protein: CAIGTEETQYF
CDR3 DNA: TGTGCCATCGGGACAGAAGAGACCCAGTACTTC

J gene: TRBJ1-1
clone size: -
D gene: -
V gene: TRBV19
CDR3 protein: CASSTSEGVSAEAFF
CDR3 DNA: TGTGCCAGTAGTACCTCTGAGGGGGTTTCGGCTGAAGCTTTCTTT

J gene: TRBJ1-5
clone size: few
D gene: -
V gene: TRBV27
CDR3 protein: CASSLGAASNQPQHF
CDR3 DNA: TGTGCCAGCAGTTTAGGGGCAGCTAGCAATCAGCCCCAGCATTTT

J gene: TRBJ2-7
clone size: -
D gene: -
V gene: TRBV30
CDR3 protein: CAWDTGNTYYEQYF
CDR3 DNA: TGTGCCTGGGATACAGGTAACACTTACTACGAGCAGTACTTC

J gene: TRBJ2-2
clone size: -
D gene: -
V gene: TRBV6-5
CDR3 protein: CASSPISTGELFF
CDR3 DNA: TGTGCCAGCAGCCCGATAAGCACCGGGGAGCTGTTTTTT

J gene: TRBJ1-1
clone size: -
D gene: -
V gene: TRBV6-6
CDR3 protein: CASSHPRGDNTEAFF
CDR3 DNA: TGTGCCAGCAGCCACCCCCGGGGGGACAACACTGAAGCTTTCTTT

J gene: TRBJ1-1
clone size: few
D gene: -
V gene: TRBV5-1
CDR3 protein: CASSLAGRTEAFF
CDR3 DNA: TGCGCCAGCAGCTTGGCCGGGAGAACTGAAGCTTTCTTT

J gene: TRBJ2-4
clone size: -
D gene: -
V gene: TRBV9
CDR3 protein: CASSVGTLTNIQYF
CDR3 DNA: TGTGCCAGCAGCGTGGGGACTTTGACGAACATTCAGTACTTC

J gene: TRBJ1-3
clone size: -
D gene: -
V gene: TRBV10-3
CDR3 protein: CAISDVTSGNTIYF
CDR3 DNA: TGTGCCATCAGTGATGTTACCTCTGGAAACACCATATATTTT

J gene: TRBJ2-2
clone size: -
D gene: -
V gene: TRBV10-3
CDR3 protein: CAISKAAGQIDTGELFF
CDR3 DNA: TGTGCCATCAGTAAAGCGGCAGGACAAATCGACACCGGGGAGCTGTTTTTT

J gene: TRBJ2-1
clone size: -
D gene: -
V gene: TRBV11-2
CDR3 protein: CASSLDPSSYNEQFF
CDR3 DNA: TGTGCCAGCAGCTTAGATCCAAGCTCCTACAATGAGCAGTTCTTC

J gene: TRBJ2-2
clone size: once
D gene: -
V gene: TRBV6-5
CDR3 protein: CASSYSIFRVGELFF
CDR3 DNA: TGTGCCAGCAGTTACTCGATATTCAGGGTTGGGGAGCTGTTTTTT

J gene: TRBJ2-5
clone size: -
D gene: -
V gene: TRBV18
CDR3 protein: CASSPPDGTQYF
CDR3 DNA: TGTGCCAGCTCACCACCCGACGGGACCCAGTACTTC

J gene: TRBJ2-3
clone size: -
D gene: TRBD2
V gene: TRBV4-2
CDR3 protein: CASSQNGGADTQYF
CDR3 DNA: TGTGCCAGCAGCCAAAACGGGGGGGCGGATACGCAGTATTTT

J gene: TRBJ2-1
clone size: -
D gene: -
V gene: TRBV9
CDR3 protein: CASSVASGSSAFDSYNEQFF
CDR3 DNA: TGTGCCAGCAGCGTAGCGAGCGGTTCTTCGGCTTTCGACTCCTACAATGAGCAGTTCTTC

J gene: TRBJ1-5
clone size: -
D gene: -
V gene: TRBV7-2
CDR3 protein: CASSLVPVNQPQHF
CDR3 DNA: TGTGCCAGCAGCTTAGTCCCAGTGAATCAGCCCCAGCATTTT

J gene: TRBJ1-1
clone size: -
D gene: -
V gene: TRBV5-6
CDR3 protein: CASSLPGLNTEAFF
CDR3 DNA: TGTGCCAGCAGCTTGCCAGGGTTGAACACTGAAGCTTTCTTT

J gene: TRBJ2-3
clone size: -
D gene: TRBD1
V gene: TRBV7-2
CDR3 protein: CASSARQGSTDTQYF
CDR3 DNA: TGTGCCAGCAGCGCTAGACAGGGGAGTACAGATACGCAGTATTTT

J gene: TRBJ2-2
clone size: -
D gene: -
V gene: TRBV7-9
CDR3 protein: CASSFPNTGELFF
CDR3 DNA: TGTGCCAGCAGCTTTCCGAACACCGGGGAGCTGTTTTTT

J gene: TRBJ2-7
clone size: -
D gene: -
V gene: TRBV2
CDR3 protein: CASRPRDPPGEQYF
CDR3 DNA: TGTGCCAGCAGACCCCGGGACCCCCCTGGAGAGCAGTACTTC

J gene: TRBJ2-7
clone size: -
D gene: -
V gene: TRBV29-1
CDR3 protein: CSVGTSYEQYF
CDR3 DNA: TGCAGCGTCGGGACCAGCTACGAGCAGTACTTC

J gene: TRBJ1-1
clone size: -
D gene: -
V gene: TRBV2
CDR3 protein: CASSEGGVSTEAFF
CDR3 DNA: TGTGCCAGCAGTGAAGGGGGTGTGAGCACTGAAGCTTTCTTT